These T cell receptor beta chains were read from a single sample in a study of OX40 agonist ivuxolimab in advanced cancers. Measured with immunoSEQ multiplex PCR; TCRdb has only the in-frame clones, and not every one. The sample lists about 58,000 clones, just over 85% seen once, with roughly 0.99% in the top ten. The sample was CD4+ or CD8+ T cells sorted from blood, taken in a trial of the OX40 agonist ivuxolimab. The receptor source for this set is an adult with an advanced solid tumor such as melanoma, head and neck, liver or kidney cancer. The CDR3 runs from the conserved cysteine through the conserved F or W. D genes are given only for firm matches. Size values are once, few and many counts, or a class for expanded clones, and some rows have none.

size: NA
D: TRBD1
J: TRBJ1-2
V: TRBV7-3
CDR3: CASSLKGSGTGGREPYGYTF
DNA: TGTGCCAGCAGCTTAAAAGGGTCTGGGACAGGGGGCCGCGAACCCTATGGCTACACCTTC

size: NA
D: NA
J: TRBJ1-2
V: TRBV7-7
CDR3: CASSSPTNYGYTF
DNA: TGTGCTAGCAGCAGCCCAACTAACTATGGCTACACCTTC

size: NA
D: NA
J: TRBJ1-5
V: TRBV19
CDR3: CASSTNRPPRGFGNQPQHF
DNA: TGTGCCAGTAGTACAAACCGGCCCCCAAGGGGATTCGGCAATCAGCCCCAGCATTTT

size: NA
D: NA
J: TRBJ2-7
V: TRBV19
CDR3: CASGYAGDEQYF
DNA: TGTGCCAGTGGTTATGCAGGGGACGAGCAGTACTTC

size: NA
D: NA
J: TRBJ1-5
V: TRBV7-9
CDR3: CASSLSGNQPQHF
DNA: TGTGCCAGCAGCTTAAGTGGGAATCAGCCCCAGCATTTT

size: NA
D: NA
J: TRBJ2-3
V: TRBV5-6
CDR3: CASSLGLYTDTQYF
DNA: TGTGCCAGCAGCTTAGGACTTTACACAGATACGCAGTATTTT

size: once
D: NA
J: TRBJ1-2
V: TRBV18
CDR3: CASSAVGANYGYTF
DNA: TGTGCCAGCTCGGCGGTCGGGGCTAACTATGGCTACACCTTC

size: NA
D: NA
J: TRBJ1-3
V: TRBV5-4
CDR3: CASSRGPGSPGNTIYF
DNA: TGTGCCAGCAGCAGGGGACCTGGGAGTCCCGGAAACACCATATATTTT

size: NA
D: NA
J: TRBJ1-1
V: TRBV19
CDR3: CASSFETAFTSNTEAFF
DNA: TGTGCCAGTAGTTTCGAGACAGCGTTTACATCGAACACTGAAGCTTTCTTT

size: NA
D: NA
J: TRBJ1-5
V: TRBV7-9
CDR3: CASSRDQSEPQHF
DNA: TGTGCCAGCAGCCGGGACCAAAGCGAGCCCCAGCATTTT

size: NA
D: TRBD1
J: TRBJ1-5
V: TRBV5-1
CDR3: CASSLAPTGDSNQPQHF
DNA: TGCGCCAGCAGCTTGGCCCCGACAGGGGATAGCAATCAGCCCCAGCATTTT

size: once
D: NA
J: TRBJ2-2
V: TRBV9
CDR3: CASSVEWRTGELFF
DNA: TGTGCCAGCAGCGTAGAATGGAGGACCGGGGAGCTGTTTTTT